This T cell receptor beta chain was retrieved from a study of sequential checkpoint blockade in melanoma. Study summary: Maintenance nivolumab came after either treatment sequence.

Profiling relied on immunoSEQ multiplex PCR, and the TCRdb table lists in-frame clones only, not all of them. Of approximately 11,000 clones in the sample, around four fifths are singletons; the top ten hold about 11%. J was trimmed by 5 bases and V by 6 bases; bases with no gene match: 8. This CDR3 region has 14 residues. The V gene's germline CDR1 is SNHLY and CDR2 FYNNEI. This sample's treatment: randomized to nivolumab then ipilimumab (arm A) or the reverse (arm B). Sorted cells were live CD3+CD8+, lacking CD19 and CD56, from PBMCs. Sample: CD8+ T cells sorted from blood (inferred from file names), taken from a patient given nivolumab and ipilimumab in sequence. The chain has TRBV2 and TRBJ1-1; 8 nucleotides agree with TRBD1. This TCR came from a human donor with melanoma. The CDR3 nucleotides are TGTGCCAGCAGATACGGACAGGGAGGAACTGAAGCTTTCTTT. Translating gives CASRYGQGGTEAFF. The complete variable domain, with remaining parts taken from reference TRBV2 and TRBJ1-1, reads EPEVTQTPSHQVTQMGQEVILRCVPISNHLYFYWYRQILGQKVEFLVSFYNNEISEKSEIFDDQFSVERPDGSNFTLKIRSTKLEDSAMYFCASRYGQGGTEAFFGQGTRLTVV.